The source of this T cell receptor beta chain is a study of PD-1 blockade in mismatch repair-deficient tumors. Study-wide background: Patients had eleven to twelve mismatch repair-deficient cancer types, all previously treated and progressing.

This clone has just a few counts. What it binds is unknown. Libraries were prepared by immunoSEQ multiplex PCR; TCRdb keeps only in-frame clonotypes and omits some of them. The data contain 90,000 to 130,000 clones, 65% to 80% of them singletons. Study-level points and caveats: Rapid post-treatment expansion, then contraction, generally preceding radiologic response, marked tumor-resident clones.

The TCR-sequenced patients were a few responders to pembrolizumab. CDR1 SGHNT and CDR2 YYREEE come from the germline V gene (reference sequence). V was clipped by 4 bases and J by 4 bases; unmatched bases: 7. This CDR3 region has 16 residues. This TCR derives from an adult with mismatch repair-deficient cancer. The gene calls are TRBV5-4 and TRBJ2-6; 8 bases are shared with TRBD1. The sample in question was peripheral blood, obtained about 13 months after starting pembrolizumab. In DNA form, the CDR3 reads TGTGCCAGCAGCAAGGCAGGGGGCGCAGGGGCCAACGTCCTGACTTTC. The encoded protein is CASSKAGGAGANVLTF.